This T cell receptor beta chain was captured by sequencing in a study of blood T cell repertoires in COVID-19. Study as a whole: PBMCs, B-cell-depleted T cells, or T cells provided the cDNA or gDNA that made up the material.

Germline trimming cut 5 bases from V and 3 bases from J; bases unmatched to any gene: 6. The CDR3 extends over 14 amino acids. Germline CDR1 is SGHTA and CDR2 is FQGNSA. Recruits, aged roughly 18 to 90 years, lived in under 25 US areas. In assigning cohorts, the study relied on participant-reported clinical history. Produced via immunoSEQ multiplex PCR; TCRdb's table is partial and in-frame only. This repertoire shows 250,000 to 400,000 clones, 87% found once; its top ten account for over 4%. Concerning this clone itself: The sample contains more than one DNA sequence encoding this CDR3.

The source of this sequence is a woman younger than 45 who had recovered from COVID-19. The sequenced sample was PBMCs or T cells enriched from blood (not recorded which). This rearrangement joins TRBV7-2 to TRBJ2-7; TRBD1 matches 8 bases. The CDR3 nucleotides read TGTGCCAGCAGCCTTGGACAGGGACTCTACGAGCAGTACTTC. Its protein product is CASSLGQGLYEQYF.